This T cell receptor (beta chain) was observed in a study of T cell changes during pregnancy in multiple sclerosis. Per germline, CDR1 SGHDT and CDR2 YYEEEE. The germline V and J ends were trimmed by 1 base and 2 bases, with 13 bases remaining between them. The CDR3 is 16 amino acids. Some clones are missing from TCRdb's copy, which holds only in-frame ones; the method was immunoSEQ multiplex PCR. This sample has about 68,000 clones, with less than 95% found just once. Sequencing was performed on peripheral blood, taken in the second trimester of pregnancy. The receptor was isolated from a female donor with multiple sclerosis, enrolled in a pregnancy study. This rearrangement joins TRBV5-6 to TRBJ2-1, with D uncertain. CDR3 loop: CASSLFRQVAYNEQFF. CDR3 nucleotide sequence: TGTGCCAGCAGCTTGTTTCGGCAGGTAGCCTACAATGAGCAGTTCTTC.